A single sample is the source of the 25 T cell receptor beta chains below, sequenced in a study of T cell repertoires in cytomegalovirus infection. TCRdb recomputed calls from the reads with MiXCR, one row per CDR3 protein. The profile shows approximately 750,000 distinct CDR3 sequences, 35% of them singletons. Specimen: PBMCs. These receptors came from a human donor in good health (CMV status not recorded). Some clones in this sample may be carry-over from other donors' samples.

Turning to this clonotype: Without the conserved terminal phenylalanine or tryptophan, this CDR3 likely stems from a read error. The chain employs TRBV7-6 and TRBJ1-2; TRBD1 might be the D (6 bases). CDR3 length: 16 amino acids. The germline V gene encodes CDR1 SGHVS and CDR2 FNYEAQ. Between the trimmed V and J ends, which lost 3 bases and 2 bases, there was a span of 16 bases. The CDR3 reads CASSFGFGGSNYGYTL. DNA for the CDR3: TGTGCCAGCAGCTTCGGTTTTGGGGGCTCCAACTATGGCTACACCTTA.

In the case of this clonotype: Compared with germline, one end of the junction differs, possibly owing to a read error. The chain joins TRBV7-6 to TRBJ2-2, with 11 bases fitting TRBD1. Germline-derived CDR1 and CDR2 are SGHVS and FNYEAQ. The CDR3 sequence is 16 residues long. The CDR3 protein is CASSAGQGAFAGELFF. The CDR3 DNA reads TGTGCTAGCAGCGCCGGACAGGGGGCGTTCGCCGGGGAGCTGTTTTTT.

The chain links TRBV5-1 to TRBJ2-1; D may be TRBD2 (6 bases). Germline V CDR1 and CDR2: SGHRS, YFSETQ. Trimming shortened V by 0 bases and J by 0 bases, and 16 bases separated the two germline ends. The CDR3 contains 18 residues. DNA of the CDR3: TGCGCCAGCAGCTTGGCCGCTCGGACTACGAGCTCCTACAATGAGCAGTTCTTC. It specifies CASSLAARTTSSYNEQFF.

This rearrangement joins TRBV19 to TRBJ1-5; D is unresolved. This CDR3 spans 13 amino acids. Germline CDR1 and CDR2: LNHDA and SQIVND (reference sequence). Trimming cost V 2 bases and J 5 bases, with 7 bases left between them. The CDR3 DNA reads as TGTGCCAGTAGTATATTCCGAGATCAGCCCCAGCATTTT. This translates into CASSIFRDQPQHF.

This clonotype was detected a few times. The gene calls are TRBV28 and TRBJ2-7; perhaps TRBD1 as D (5 bases). Germline CDR1 is MDHEN and CDR2 is SYDVKM. V lost 0 bases to trimming and J lost 2 bases, with 11 bases between them. The CDR3 is 15 amino acids. The DNA of the CDR3 is TGTGCCAGCAGTTTATGGGCAGGGAACACCTACGAGCAGTACTTC. It translates to CASSLWAGNTYEQYF.

This clonotype has ten or more counts. This chain uses TRBV11-1 with TRBJ2-7, with TRBD1 matching 8 bases. This CDR3 contains 15 residues. Losses at the gene ends were 3 bases for V and 2 bases for J; bases not matched to a gene: 6. Germline-derived CDR1 and CDR2 are SGHAT and FQDESV (reference sequence). CDR3 nucleotide sequence: TGTGCCAGCAGCTTCCAGACAGGGGCGACCTACGAGCAGTACTTC. This encodes CASSFQTGATYEQYF.

The rearrangement uses TRBV7-2 and TRBJ2-1; 8 positions agree with TRBD1. Germline CDR1 and CDR2: SGHTA and FQGNSA. The V and J ends lost 6 bases and 8 bases, in that order; junction bases with no gene match: 6. The length of the CDR3 is 13 residues. CDR3 protein: CASRDNRGDEQFF. DNA of the CDR3: TGTGCCAGCAGAGACAACAGGGGGGATGAGCAGTTCTTC.

This clonotype was observed many times. This chain links TRBV12-3 or TRBV12-4 with TRBJ2-4, with D tentatively TRBD1 (6 bases). The germline V and J ends were trimmed by 5 bases and 8 bases, with 16 bases remaining between them. The CDR3 covers 14 residues. CDR3 coding DNA: TGTGCCAGCAGTCAACAGGGTTATGGGGACATTCAGTACTTC. It translates to CASSQQGYGDIQYF.

The chain links TRBV6-1 to TRBJ1-2; no definite D call. This CDR3 comprises 14 residues. V dropped 2 bases and J dropped 5 bases, with 12 bases sitting between them. CDR1 and CDR2 (germline): MNHNS, SASEGT. The CDR3 region is CASSESGGLYGYTF. CDR3 bases: TGTGCCAGCAGTGAATCCGGCGGGTTATATGGCTACACCTTC.

V is TRBV7-8 and J is TRBJ1-2, with a possible D match to TRBD1 (5 bases). Germline CDR1 and CDR2: SGHVS and FQNEAQ. V was trimmed by 7 bases and J by 6 bases, leaving 18 bases between them. The CDR3 spans 14 residues. The DNA for the CDR3 is TGTGCCAGCACCCTGGGGCGCAGGGAGGATGGCTACACCTTC. It specifies CASTLGRREDGYTF.

The chain employs TRBV12-3 or TRBV12-4 and TRBJ1-1, with TRBD1 matching 7 bases. CDR3 length: 18 residues. V was pared by 4 bases and J by 4 bases, with 18 bases of the junction left unmatched. CDR3 DNA: TGTGCCAGCAGTTCCCCCCTCAGCCGGGACAGTGAAGTCACTGAAGCTTTCTTT. It codes for CASSSPLSRDSEVTEAFF.

The V gene is TRBV4-1, the J gene TRBJ1-5; 9 bases line up with TRBD1. This CDR3 is 16 amino acids long. V shed 4 bases and J 2 bases; nucleotides not matched to a gene: 6. Germline values: CDR1 MGHRA, CDR2 YSYEKL. CDR3 residues: CASSLQQGAGNQPQHF. The CDR3 nucleotides read TGCGCCAGCAGCCTACAACAGGGGGCTGGCAATCAGCCCCAGCATTTT.

The V and J genes are TRBV7-2 and TRBJ2-7; the D gene is possibly TRBD2 (5 bases). Germline CDR1 SGHTA, CDR2 FQGNSA. V was cut by 0 bases and J by 6 bases, with 15 bases left in between. The CDR3 totals 15 residues. DNA of the CDR3: TGTGCCAGCAGCTTAGCGGCGGGCCCCTCGGCCGAGCAGTACTTC. This gives the protein CASSLAAGPSAEQYF.

To note about this clonotype: Without the conserved terminal phenylalanine or tryptophan, this CDR3 likely stems from a read error. The chain joins TRBV28 to TRBJ2-7; D might be TRBD1 or TRBD2, each matching 5 bases. CDR3 length equals 12 residues. Deletions cut 5 bases from V and 2 bases from J, with 7 bases between. Per germline, CDR1 MDHEN and CDR2 SYDVKM. CDR3 nucleotides: TGTGCCAGCAGTAGGGGAGCCTACGAGCAGTACTTA. This sequence encodes CASSRGAYEQYL.

The sample holds a few counts of this clonotype. CDR3 loop: CASSFRASDTQYF. The DNA for the CDR3 is TGTGCCAGCAGTTTTAGGGCTTCAGATACGCAGTATTTT. V is TRBV12-3 or TRBV12-4 and J is TRBJ2-3; no clear D. CDR3 size: 13 residues. V was cut by 3 bases and J by 4 bases, with 8 bases left in between.

This clonotype has a count of ten or more. The CDR3 region is CASSLFEYEQYF. The CDR3 DNA is TGTGCCAGCAGCTTATTCGAGTACGAGCAGTACTTC. This chain links TRBV7-9 with TRBJ2-7, with no clear D. Germline loops: CDR1 SEHNR, CDR2 FQNEAQ (reference sequence). Trimming pared 2 bases from V and 4 bases from J, leaving 6 bases between. The CDR3 spans 12 residues.

V usage is TRBV6-5 and J usage is TRBJ2-7; 7 nucleotides line up with TRBD1. The germline V gene has CDR1 MNHEY and CDR2 SVGAGI. The CDR3 spans 16 residues. V lost 6 bases and J lost 0; bases outside the gene matches: 11. Here the CDR3 DNA reads TGTGCCAGCAGGCCGACAGGGACGGGCCCCTCCTACGAGCAGTACTTC. Translating gives CASRPTGTGPSYEQYF.

This clonotype appeared a single time. The chain combines TRBV27 with TRBJ2-7; D may correspond to TRBD1 or TRBD2 (5 bases each). CDR1 MNHEY and CDR2 SMNVEV come from the germline V gene (reference sequence). Trimming cost V 6 bases and J 3 bases, with 12 bases left between them. The CDR3 runs 13 residues. The chain's CDR3 is CASRSSGGYEQYF. The CDR3 DNA sequence: TGTGCCAGCAGGTCTTCTGGGGGCTACGAGCAGTACTTC.

This clonotype was detected many times. The V gene is TRBV6-5, the J gene TRBJ2-4, with D perhaps TRBD2 (5 bases). V was shortened by 2 bases and J by 5 bases, with 13 bases between the two germline ends. The CDR3 is 15 amino acids. Germline V CDR1 and CDR2: MNHEY, SVGAGI. The chain's CDR3 is CASSYRGLKENIQYF. CDR3 bases: TGTGCCAGCAGTTACCGAGGGTTGAAAGAAAACATTCAGTACTTC.

Notes on this clonotype: One end of the junction does not line up with germline, which may come from a read error. The rearrangement uses TRBV5-6 and TRBJ2-3; TRBD1 aligns across 8 bases. Germline CDR1 reads SGHDT; CDR2 reads YYEEEE. The CDR3 contains 15 residues. The CDR3 sequence is CAISRSGGATDTQYF. The CDR3 nucleotides read TGTGCCATCAGCAGATCAGGGGGCGCGACAGATACGCAGTATTTT.

For the CDR3, the DNA is TGTGCCAGCAGCCCCAGGACTAGCGATAGCACAGATACGCAGTATTTT. As protein: CASSPRTSDSTDTQYF. This rearrangement joins TRBV11-2 to TRBJ2-3; TRBD2 agrees at 9 bases. CDR1 is SGHAT and CDR2 is FQNNGV in the germline V gene. V lost 5 bases to trimming and J lost 0 bases; unmatched junction nucleotides: 6. This CDR3 contains 16 residues.

The chain is built from TRBV5-5 and TRBJ1-4, with TRBD1 matching over 9 bases. V shed 5 bases and J 4 bases; nucleotides not matched to a gene: 3. Germline CDR1 SGHKS, CDR2 YYEKEE (reference sequence). This CDR3 region has 14 residues. The CDR3 spells CASRLTGGNEKLFF. CDR3 DNA sequence: TGTGCCAGCAGACTGACAGGGGGTAATGAAAAACTGTTTTTT.

The chain uses TRBV3-1 and TRBJ1-1; tentative D call: TRBD1 (5 bases). Germline CDR1 is LGHDT and CDR2 is YNNKEL (reference sequence). The CDR3 length is 14 residues. V was shortened by 2 bases and J by 4 bases, with 11 bases between the two germline ends. This chain's CDR3 is CASSQRGTPTEAFF. For the CDR3, the DNA is TGTGCCAGCAGCCAACGGGGCACCCCCACTGAAGCTTTCTTT.

The sample holds a few counts of this clonotype. This chain links TRBV4-2 with TRBJ2-2; 8 positions match TRBD2. CDR1 and CDR2 (germline): LGHNA, YNFKEQ. After removal of 6 bases from V and 2 bases from J, the junction contained 5 bases not matched to a gene. CDR3 length equals 15 residues. In DNA, the CDR3 is TGTGCCAGCAGTCAAAGCGGGGGTAACACCGGGGAGCTGTTTTTT. Translation gives CASSQSGGNTGELFF.

Notes on this clonotype: Germline and junction disagree at one end, which may indicate a read error. The CDR3 DNA reads as TGTGGCAGCTGTAAGAGATCGAACACTGAAGCTTTCTTT. This gives the protein CGSCKRSNTEAFF. The genes are TRBV12-3 or TRBV12-4 and TRBJ1-1; no reliable D call. The CDR3 totals 13 residues.